This entry concerns a single T cell receptor beta chain. The DNA ends 3 residues before the CDR3 does, and the rest of the CDR3 is filled in from the germline J gene. This sample was included in a study of T cells in women clearing cervical HPV infection. Whole-study context: HLA type could not be excluded as a confounder.

Germline V gene lookup returns CDR1 SNHLY and CDR2 FYNNEI. CDR3 length: 13 amino acids. Trimming took off 9 bases at V and 3 bases at J, with 14 bases between the two ends. Repertoires were generated with immunoSEQ multiplex PCR, while TCRdb's copy carries only in-frame clones and drops some. This listing includes about 30,000 clones. The sequence was obtained from a woman between 18 and 75 years old with a cervical HPV16 infection that either progressed to CIN3+ or cleared (not recorded which). J is TRBJ1-2 and V is TRBV2, with D perhaps TRBD1 (5 bases). Sequenced sample: blood buffy coat. Here the CDR3 reads CASIAGTYYGYTF. CDR3 DNA (partial): TGTGCCAGTATAGCCGGGACTTACTATGGC.